The entry that follows covers one T cell receptor (beta chain) sequence. The source of the sample is a study of blood T cell repertoires in COVID-19. Background on the study: COVID-19 samples from acute and convalescent phases originated in the United States, Italy and Spain.

Looked up from germline, CDR1 is SGHRS and CDR2 is YFSETQ. Trimming pared 1 base from V and 3 bases from J, leaving 13 bases between. CDR3 length: 15 amino acids. Original processing methods: Quantification of nucleated cells was approximated via reference gene primer amplification. Measured with immunoSEQ multiplex PCR; TCRdb has only the in-frame clones, and not every one. For V, J and clone size, that table is used; D and trimming come from the DNA. The sample has 200,000 to 250,000 clones, 80% to 90% seen once. This TCR derives from a woman aged 18 to 35 in a cohort exposed to, infected with or recovered from COVID-19 (not recorded which). The chain couples TRBV5-1 to TRBJ2-5, with a tentative D call TRBD1 (8 bases). Sequenced: PBMCs or T cells enriched from blood (not recorded which). CDR3 sequence: CASSLSTGGEETQYF. In DNA form, the CDR3 reads TGCGCCAGCAGCTTGTCCACAGGGGGGGAAGAGACCCAGTACTTC.